These T cell receptor beta chains were read from a single sample in a study of shared T cell receptors in the human thymus. The protocol was immunoSEQ multiplex PCR, while the TCRdb copy is restricted to in-frame clones and leaves out a portion. The table shows hundreds of thousands of clones, with 87% occurring only once. The same sample was also used in a study of human thymus T cells.

Source material: thymocytes. The receptor set was obtained from a boy younger than two with a congenital heart defect. CDR3s include the opening cysteine and the closing phenylalanine or tryptophan. The D gene is left open where the match is weak. Size is stated for part of the rows, as once, few or many counts, or as a class when the clone is expanded.

size	D	V	J	CDR3	DNA
NA	TRBD1	TRBV20-1	TRBJ2-7	CSAQTGSEQYF	TGCAGTGCTCAGACAGGGAGCGAGCAGTACTTC
NA	NA	TRBV6-1	TRBJ1-1	CASSGWGMRAKAEAFF	TGTGCCAGCAGTGGCTGGGGTATGAGGGCGAAAGCTGAAGCTTTCTTT
NA	TRBD1	TRBV6-1	TRBJ2-7	CASRTGTSYEQYF	TGTGCCAGCAGGACAGGGACGTCCTACGAGCAGTACTTC
once	TRBD2	TRBV5-1	TRBJ2-7	CASSLALAGFSYEQYF	TGCGCCAGCAGCTTGGCCCTAGCGGGCTTCTCCTACGAGCAGTACTTC
NA	NA	TRBV9	TRBJ2-3	CASSGSGAVGRRDTQYF	TGTGCCAGCAGCGGTAGTGGGGCGGTTGGCCGAAGAGATACGCAGTATTTT
NA	TRBD1	TRBV15	TRBJ2-6	CATSRDIGQDLSGANVLTF	TGTGCCACCAGCAGAGATATAGGACAGGACCTCTCTGGGGCCAACGTCCTGACTTTC
NA	TRBD2	TRBV10-2	TRBJ2-7	CASGSSGRQYF	TGCGCCAGCGGTTCTAGCGGGAGGCAATACTTC
NA	NA	TRBV5-1	TRBJ2-7	CASSLRDLQYEQYF	TGCGCCAGCAGCCTCCGGGACTTACAGTACGAGCAGTACTTC
NA	NA	TRBV28	TRBJ2-7	CASSSPYSRDEQYF	TGTGCCAGCAGTTCACCCTATTCTCGGGACGAGCAGTACTTC
NA	TRBD1	TRBV27	TRBJ1-1	CASSALTGGTEAFF	TGTGCCAGCAGTGCCCTTACAGGGGGCACTGAAGCTTTCTTT
NA	NA	TRBV10-3	TRBJ1-2	CAISFIIHIGQTNYGYTF	TGTGCCATCAGTTTCATCATTCATATAGGACAGACCAACTATGGCTACACCTTC
NA	NA	TRBV18	TRBJ2-1	CASSAGLHNEQFF	TGTGCCAGCTCAGCGGGGTTGCACAATGAGCAGTTCTTC
NA	TRBD1	TRBV7-9	TRBJ1-1	CASSLDRLNTEAFF	TGTGCCAGCAGCTTGGACAGGTTGAACACTGAAGCTTTCTTT
NA	NA	TRBV7-8	TRBJ2-7	CASSPPSIDPNEQYF	TGTGCCAGCAGCCCGCCCTCGATAGATCCCAACGAGCAGTACTTC
NA	TRBD2	TRBV19	TRBJ2-7	CASSIHSSGSKYEQYF	TGTGCCAGTAGTATTCACTCTAGCGGGAGCAAGTACGAGCAGTACTTC
NA	NA	TRBV7-9	TRBJ2-3	CASTRGVTDTQYF	TGTGCCAGCACCCGAGGAGTCACAGATACGCAGTATTTT
few	TRBD1	TRBV27	TRBJ2-7	CASSQRPRTGTFNEQYF	TGTGCCAGCAGTCAAAGACCCCGGACAGGGACCTTTAACGAGCAGTACTTC
once	NA	TRBV5-1	TRBJ2-7	CASSLTGSFYEQYF	TGCGCCAGCAGCTTGACAGGGAGTTTCTACGAGCAGTACTTC
NA	NA	TRBV6-6	TRBJ1-1	CALLLLYHSQNTEAFF	TGTGCCCTCCTCCTGTTGTATCACTCGCAGAACACTGAAGCTTTCTTT
NA	TRBD1	TRBV12-5	TRBJ1-1	CASAQGAFEAFF	TGTGCTAGTGCGCAGGGGGCTTTTGAAGCTTTCTTT
NA	NA	TRBV7-9	TRBJ2-1	CASSLWGGDRTINEQFF	TGTGCCAGCAGCCTATGGGGGGGGGACAGGACAATTAATGAGCAGTTCTTC
NA	NA	TRBV14	TRBJ2-4	CASSQAVAKNIQYF	TGTGCCAGCAGCCAGGCTGTAGCCAAAAACATTCAGTACTTC
few	NA	TRBV4-2	TRBJ1-6	CASSQDGGAGAPLHF	TGTGCCAGCAGCCAAGACGGCGGGGCGGGGGCACCCCTCCACTTT
NA	NA	TRBV28	TRBJ1-2	CASSFDGVNYGYTF	TGTGCCAGCAGTTTCGACGGAGTTAACTATGGCTACACCTTC
NA	TRBD1	TRBV18	TRBJ1-5	CASSPTPQRTGTNNQPQHF	TGTGCCAGCTCACCCACCCCACAGCGGACAGGGACCAACAATCAGCCCCAGCATTTT
NA	NA	TRBV30	TRBJ2-6	CAWSVNRRSGANVLTF	TGTGCCTGGAGTGTAAACAGGCGCTCTGGGGCCAACGTCCTGACTTTC
NA	NA	TRBV7-7	TRBJ2-3	CASSLGAGTDTQYF	TGTGCCAGCAGCTTAGGGGCGGGTACAGATACGCAGTATTTT
NA	NA	TRBV20-1	TRBJ2-3	CSAPRGDTQYF	TGCAGCGCTCCCCGGGGAGATACGCAGTATTTT
NA	NA	TRBV7-2	TRBJ2-7	CASSLATNRNPPYEQYF	TGTGCCAGCAGCTTAGCTACAAACAGAAATCCTCCCTACGAGCAGTACTTC
NA	NA	TRBV30	TRBJ1-6	CAWSVWGRYNSPLHF	TGTGCCTGGAGCGTGTGGGGGCGTTATAATTCACCCCTCCACTTT
NA	TRBD1	TRBV5-6	TRBJ2-5	CASSLLDRVNQETQYF	TGTGCCAGCAGCTTGCTGGACAGGGTGAACCAAGAGACCCAGTACTTC
once	TRBD1	TRBV4-1	TRBJ1-1	CASSQGQGDTEAFF	TGCGCCAGCAGCCAAGGACAGGGGGACACTGAAGCTTTCTTT
few	TRBD1	TRBV19	TRBJ1-2	CASSTPGTGIRGYTF	TGTGCCAGTAGTACTCCCGGGACAGGGATTAGGGGCTACACCTTC
NA	TRBD1	TRBV19	TRBJ1-1	CASSIDKTGVNTEAFF	TGTGCCAGTAGTATAGATAAGACAGGGGTGAACACTGAAGCTTTCTTT
NA	NA	TRBV28	TRBJ2-5	CASNYQTGQGKETQYF	TGTGCCAGCAACTACCAAACAGGGCAGGGAAAGGAGACCCAGTACTTC
NA	TRBD1	TRBV19	TRBJ1-2	CASSMAGTGDGYTF	TGTGCCAGTAGTATGGCCGGGACAGGGGATGGCTACACCTTC
NA	NA	TRBV14	TRBJ2-3	CASSQDVLNTDTQYF	TGTGCCAGCAGCCAAGACGTCCTAAACACAGATACGCAGTATTTT
NA	TRBD1	TRBV7-6	TRBJ2-3	CASSLEPGQGPPDTQYF	TGTGCCAGCAGCTTAGAACCGGGACAGGGACCCCCAGATACGCAGTATTTT
once	TRBD2	TRBV7-6	TRBJ2-3	CASSSSGGVTDTQYF	TGTGCCAGCAGCTCCAGCGGGGGGGTAACAGATACGCAGTATTTT
NA	NA	TRBV4-3	TRBJ2-2	CASSQDLGGDHTGELFF	TGCGCCAGCAGCCAGGATTTAGGGGGAGATCACACCGGGGAGCTGTTTTTT
NA	NA	TRBV15	TRBJ2-1	CATSRGDIYNEQFF	TGTGCCACCAGCAGAGGAGACATCTACAATGAGCAGTTCTTC
once	TRBD2	TRBV5-1	TRBJ2-2	CASIAGDNTGELFF	TGCGCCAGCATTGCGGGAGACAACACCGGGGAGCTGTTTTTT
NA	NA	TRBV28	TRBJ2-5	CASSPIQGMEETQYF	TGTGCCAGCAGCCCAATACAGGGTATGGAAGAGACCCAGTACTTC
NA	NA	TRBV4-3	TRBJ1-6	CASSPSGESSYNSPLHF	TGCGCCAGCAGCCCCTCGGGGGAAAGCTCCTATAATTCACCCCTCCACTTT
NA	TRBD2	TRBV15	TRBJ2-2	CATSKDKRTGALAGGSNTGELFF	TGTGCCACCAGCAAGGACAAACGGACAGGGGCGCTAGCGGGGGGCTCGAACACCGGGGAGCTGTTTTTT
NA	TRBD1	TRBV19	TRBJ2-7	CASSPSTGGHYEQYF	TGTGCCAGTAGTCCCTCGACAGGGGGCCACTACGAGCAGTACTTC